This is a list of T cell receptor beta chains from one sample in a study. TCRdb passed the RT-PCR reads through MiXCR, listing each CDR3 protein once. This sample has 650,000 to 800,000 distinct CDR3 sequences, with approximately 14% found just once. Specimen: memory CD4+ T cells from blood. The receptors come from a female donor in good health, serving as a healthy control. Each CDR3 is given with its conserved first and last residue. Fields, in order: J gene, clone size, D gene, V gene, CDR3 protein, CDR3 DNA. A D gene is named only where the DNA matches it firmly. Rows may omit the clone size; those that give it use once, few, many or a size class.

j_call: TRBJ2-7; clone_size: many; d_call: .; v_call: TRBV5-1; cdr3_aa: CASSDRVGGGHEQYF; cdr3_nt: TGCGCCAGCAGCGATCGCGTAGGAGGTGGACACGAGCAGTACTTC
j_call: TRBJ2-5; clone_size: many; d_call: .; v_call: TRBV5-6; cdr3_aa: CASSTGETQYF; cdr3_nt: TGTGCCAGCAGCACCGGGGAGACCCAGTACTTC
j_call: TRBJ2-7; clone_size: .; d_call: .; v_call: TRBV7-2; cdr3_aa: CANSRYLGTEQYF; cdr3_nt: TGTGCCAACAGCCGATATCTAGGGACTGAGCAGTACTTC
j_call: TRBJ1-4; clone_size: few; d_call: .; v_call: TRBV10-3; cdr3_aa: CAISDDGRREKLFF; cdr3_nt: TGTGCCATCAGTGACGATGGGAGGCGTGAAAAACTGTTTTTT
j_call: TRBJ2-1; clone_size: few; d_call: .; v_call: TRBV6-2/TRBV6-3; cdr3_aa: CASSTGGARYPNEQFF; cdr3_nt: TGTGCCAGCTCAACCGGGGGCGCTAGGTATCCAAATGAGCAGTTCTTC
j_call: TRBJ1-2; clone_size: .; d_call: .; v_call: TRBV12-3/TRBV12-4; cdr3_aa: CASSTTDRSNYGYTF; cdr3_nt: TGTGCCAGCAGCACCACCGACCGGAGTAACTATGGCTACACCTTC
j_call: TRBJ1-5; clone_size: .; d_call: .; v_call: TRBV3-1; cdr3_aa: CASSQDSDQPQHF; cdr3_nt: TGTGCCAGCAGCCAAGATTCGGATCAGCCCCAGCATTTT
j_call: TRBJ1-1; clone_size: many; d_call: .; v_call: TRBV6-5; cdr3_aa: CASSYSGADTEAFF; cdr3_nt: TGTGCCAGCAGTTACAGTGGGGCGGACACTGAAGCTTTCTTT
j_call: TRBJ2-7; clone_size: few; d_call: .; v_call: TRBV6-2/TRBV6-3; cdr3_aa: CASSYPEAGTLGEQYF; cdr3_nt: TGTGCCAGCAGTTACCCGGAGGCAGGGACCCTGGGAGAGCAGTACTTC
j_call: TRBJ2-7; clone_size: few; d_call: .; v_call: TRBV28; cdr3_aa: CASSSHTGYGYEQYF; cdr3_nt: TGTGCCAGCAGTTCGCATACAGGGTACGGTTACGAGCAGTACTTC
j_call: TRBJ2-1; clone_size: few; d_call: TRBD2; v_call: TRBV10-3; cdr3_aa: CAISESREGNEQFF; cdr3_nt: TGTGCCATCAGTGAGTCTAGGGAGGGCAATGAGCAGTTCTTC
j_call: TRBJ2-1; clone_size: .; d_call: TRBD1; v_call: TRBV7-3; cdr3_aa: CASSFRTGNNEQFF; cdr3_nt: TGTGCCAGCAGCTTCCGGACAGGGAACAATGAGCAGTTCTTC
j_call: TRBJ2-1; clone_size: .; d_call: TRBD2; v_call: TRBV28; cdr3_aa: CASSLMMGTSGRNEQFF; cdr3_nt: TGTGCCAGCAGTTTAATGATGGGGACTAGCGGGAGAAATGAGCAGTTCTTC
j_call: TRBJ1-5; clone_size: few; d_call: .; v_call: TRBV6-6; cdr3_aa: CASRDLAHNQPQHF; cdr3_nt: TGTGCCAGCAGAGACCTGGCCCACAATCAGCCCCAGCATTTT
j_call: TRBJ1-2; clone_size: few; d_call: TRBD1; v_call: TRBV6-5; cdr3_aa: CASRRTGVDGYTF; cdr3_nt: TGTGCCAGCAGGCGAACAGGGGTTGATGGCTACACCTTC
j_call: TRBJ2-1; clone_size: .; d_call: TRBD1; v_call: TRBV12-3/TRBV12-4; cdr3_aa: CASSVSRDRYNEQFF; cdr3_nt: TGTGCCAGCAGTGTCTCCCGGGACAGGTACAATGAGCAGTTCTTC
j_call: TRBJ2-6; clone_size: .; d_call: .; v_call: TRBV7-3; cdr3_aa: CASSLTTGASGANVLTF; cdr3_nt: TGTGCCAGCAGCTTGACGACGGGAGCCTCTGGGGCCAACGTCCTGACTTTC
j_call: TRBJ2-7; clone_size: .; d_call: .; v_call: TRBV10-3; cdr3_aa: CAISEGGFTYGQYF; cdr3_nt: TGTGCCATCAGTGAGGGCGGCTTCACCTACGGGCAGTACTTC
j_call: TRBJ2-7; clone_size: few; d_call: TRBD1; v_call: TRBV7-2; cdr3_aa: CASSFLKGQGIYEQYF; cdr3_nt: TGTGCCAGCAGCTTCCTCAAGGGACAGGGGATCTACGAGCAGTACTTC